The rows below give T cell receptor beta chains drawn from one sample of a study of shared clonotypes between healthy human individuals. Measured with immunoSEQ multiplex PCR; TCRdb has only the in-frame clones, and not every one. Of over 2 million clones in the sample, about 90% were seen once. The specimen sequenced was naive CD4+ T cells from PBMCs. The receptors here all came from a man aged 18 to 29 in good health. Some clones in this sample may be carry-over from other donors' samples. The CDR3 runs from the conserved cysteine through the conserved F or W. A D gene is named only where the DNA matches it firmly. Clone sizes are given selectively: once, few, many, or a class where the clone is expanded.

D	V	J	size	CDR3	DNA
NA	TRBV28	TRBJ2-7	NA	CASSRGFPYEQYF	TGTGCCAGCAGTCGGGGGTTCCCCTACGAGCAGTACTTC
NA	TRBV6-6	TRBJ1-2	NA	CASSLRGSRGYTF	TGTGCCAGCAGCCTCAGGGGATCGCGGGGCTACACCTTC
NA	TRBV11-2	TRBJ1-2	once	CASSSLGPLTRYGYTF	TGTGCCAGCAGCTCCCTGGGGCCGCTGACACGGTATGGCTACACCTTC
TRBD1	TRBV5-4	TRBJ1-1	NA	CASSWGQQNTEAFF	TGTGCCAGCAGCTGGGGACAGCAGAACACTGAAGCTTTCTTT
NA	TRBV7-2	TRBJ2-5	NA	CASSLPSRETQYF	TGTGCCAGCAGCTTACCGTCCCGGGAGACCCAGTACTTC
TRBD1	TRBV5-1	TRBJ1-2	few	CASSSSGTGEGYTF	TGCGCCAGCAGCTCCTCCGGGACAGGGGAAGGCTACACCTTC
NA	TRBV18	TRBJ2-4	NA	CASSPPNEKLAKNIQYF	TGTGCCAGCTCACCACCGAACGAGAAGCTAGCCAAAAACATTCAGTACTTC
NA	TRBV9	TRBJ2-1	NA	CASSVALTGSSYNEQFF	TGTGCCAGCAGCGTAGCATTGACGGGAAGCTCCTACAATGAGCAGTTCTTC
TRBD1	TRBV6-6	TRBJ1-5	NA	CASSPRQGLNQPQHF	TGTGCCAGCAGCCCCCGACAGGGTCTTAATCAGCCCCAGCATTTT
TRBD1	TRBV29-1	TRBJ1-4	NA	CSVRGQSNEKLFF	TGCAGCGTTAGGGGACAGAGTAATGAAAAACTGTTTTTT
NA	TRBV5-1	TRBJ1-1	once	CASSSSPGAEAFF	TGCGCCAGCAGCTCCAGCCCGGGGGCTGAAGCTTTCTTT
NA	TRBV28	TRBJ2-3	NA	CASKPSGKGTDTQYF	TGTGCCAGCAAACCCAGCGGCAAGGGCACAGATACGCAGTATTTT
NA	TRBV28	TRBJ1-2	NA	CASSSWQAGAYGYTF	TGTGCCAGCAGTTCTTGGCAAGCAGGGGCCTATGGCTACACCTTC
NA	TRBV5-4	TRBJ2-3	NA	CASSLNRVSSTDTQYF	TGTGCCAGCAGCTTGAACAGGGTTTCCAGCACAGATACGCAGTATTTT
NA	TRBV9	TRBJ2-1	NA	CASSPSWAGGQFF	TGTGCCAGCAGCCCAAGTTGGGCCGGAGGGCAGTTCTTC
NA	TRBV7-9	TRBJ2-7	NA	CASSPGRDRHYEQYF	TGTGCCAGCAGCCCAGGCCGGGACCGCCACTACGAGCAGTACTTC
TRBD1	TRBV27	TRBJ1-2	NA	CASSNRDRGGYTF	TGTGCCAGCAGCAACCGGGACAGGGGTGGCTACACCTTC
NA	TRBV30	TRBJ1-1	NA	CAWSVLGRFRMNTEAFF	TGTGCCTGGAGTGTACTCGGGAGGTTTCGGATGAACACTGAAGCTTTCTTT
TRBD1	TRBV11-2	TRBJ2-1	NA	CASSLIRTGAADNEQFF	TGTGCCAGCAGCTTAATTCGGACAGGGGCCGCCGACAATGAGCAGTTCTTC
TRBD1	TRBV5-4	TRBJ2-1	NA	CASSGQVTNEQFF	TGTGCCAGCAGCGGACAGGTTACCAATGAGCAGTTCTTC
TRBD1	TRBV10-3	TRBJ2-7	NA	CAIKGQGQYEQYF	TGTGCCATCAAGGGACAGGGGCAGTACGAGCAGTACTTC
TRBD1	TRBV6-5	TRBJ1-1	NA	CASRAPGQGNTEAFF	TGTGCCAGCAGGGCACCCGGACAGGGTAACACTGAAGCTTTCTTT
NA	TRBV5-1	TRBJ2-2	NA	CASSRDSTMNTGELFF	TGCGCCAGCAGCCGGGACTCTACAATGAACACCGGGGAGCTGTTTTTT
TRBD1	TRBV29-1	TRBJ2-2	NA	CSANRGWTGELFF	TGCAGCGCCAACAGGGGGTGGACCGGGGAGCTGTTTTTT
TRBD1	TRBV6-5	TRBJ1-4	NA	CASSYRGLGEKLFF	TGTGCCAGCAGTTACAGGGGGCTAGGGGAAAAACTGTTTTTT
NA	TRBV15	TRBJ1-5	few	CATSRAAVNQPQHF	TGTGCCACCAGCAGAGCGGCAGTTAATCAGCCCCAGCATTTT
NA	TRBV19	TRBJ1-5	once	CASSIGHISNQPQHF	TGTGCCAGTAGTATAGGCCATATCAGCAATCAGCCCCAGCATTTT
TRBD2	TRBV7-9	TRBJ2-1	NA	CASSPRTSASSYNEQFF	TGTGCCAGCAGCCCCCGAACTAGCGCGAGCTCCTACAATGAGCAGTTCTTC
NA	TRBV14	TRBJ2-1	NA	CASSQDRHNEQFF	TGTGCCAGCAGCCAAGATCGGCACAATGAGCAGTTCTTC
NA	TRBV28	TRBJ1-1	NA	CASSLNSGTEAFF	TGTGCCAGCAGCTTAAATTCAGGCACTGAAGCTTTCTTT
NA	TRBV5-1	TRBJ2-7	NA	CASSLGGLQPYEQYF	TGCGCCAGCAGCTTGGGTGGGCTCCAGCCCTACGAGCAGTACTTC
NA	TRBV15	TRBJ2-5	NA	CATSITKETQYF	TGTGCCACCAGCATTACCAAAGAGACCCAGTACTTC
NA	TRBV14	TRBJ1-2	NA	CASSQGFLEIYGYTF	TGTGCCAGCAGCCAAGGGTTTTTGGAGATCTATGGCTACACCTTC
NA	TRBV6-1	TRBJ2-7	NA	CASSVGLPYEQYF	TGTGCCAGCAGTGTTGGGCTTCCCTACGAGCAGTACTTC
NA	TRBV19	TRBJ2-1	NA	CASSMGLGASSYNEQFF	TGTGCCAGTAGTATGGGGCTAGGGGCGAGCTCCTACAATGAGCAGTTCTTC
TRBD1	TRBV28	TRBJ2-7	NA	CASSLTGTATYEQYF	TGTGCCAGCAGCCTGACCGGGACAGCAACCTACGAGCAGTACTTC
TRBD2	TRBV18	TRBJ2-1	NA	CASSPTRLAGGQGYEQFF	TGTGCCAGCTCACCCACCCGACTAGCGGGAGGGCAGGGATATGAGCAGTTCTTC
TRBD1	TRBV29-1	TRBJ2-1	NA	CSVGTGRNEQFF	TGCAGCGTGGGGACAGGGAGGAATGAGCAGTTCTTC
NA	TRBV11-2	TRBJ2-5	NA	CASSLFSSRETQYF	TGTGCCAGCAGCTTATTTTCTAGCAGGGAGACCCAGTACTTC
NA	TRBV6-6	TRBJ1-5	NA	CASGTGFSNSNQPQHF	TGTGCCAGCGGAACAGGGTTTTCAAATAGCAATCAGCCCCAGCATTTT
NA	TRBV7-6	TRBJ1-2	NA	CASSPDWRGADGYTF	TGTGCCAGCAGCCCCGATTGGAGGGGCGCCGATGGCTACACCTTC
NA	TRBV2	TRBJ2-7	NA	CASSVYPEGMQYF	TGTGCCAGCAGTGTATACCCCGAGGGGATGCAGTACTTC
NA	TRBV27	TRBJ2-3	NA	CASNQGQRQYF	TGTGCCAGCAACCAAGGACAGAGGCAGTATTTT
NA	TRBV19	TRBJ2-7	NA	CASSKTPGSAGTYEQYF	TGTGCCAGTAGTAAGACCCCCGGGTCGGCGGGGACCTACGAGCAGTACTTC
NA	TRBV5-5	TRBJ2-3	NA	CASSLSDPSRAQYF	TGTGCCAGCAGCTTGTCTGACCCCTCACGGGCGCAGTATTTT
TRBD2	TRBV7-9	TRBJ2-1	NA	CASSTRLAGSYIHEQFF	TGTGCCAGCAGCACTCGACTAGCGGGATCTTACATCCATGAGCAGTTCTTC
NA	TRBV7-6	TRBJ1-3	NA	CASSPQRHRNSGNTIYF	TGTGCCAGCAGCCCCCAGAGACACCGAAACTCTGGAAACACCATATATTTT
NA	TRBV5-1	TRBJ1-1	NA	CASSLGVASEAFF	TGCGCCAGCAGCTTGGGGGTGGCGTCTGAAGCTTTCTTT
NA	TRBV30	TRBJ2-5	NA	CAWSPQGWNQETQYF	TGTGCCTGGAGTCCCCAGGGATGGAACCAAGAGACCCAGTACTTC
NA	TRBV2	TRBJ2-3	NA	CASSVTGTSTDTQYF	TGTGCCAGCAGTGTGACGGGAACGAGCACAGATACGCAGTATTTT
NA	TRBV7-3	TRBJ2-5	few	CASSLRWGETQYF	TGTGCCAGCAGCTTACGGTGGGGGGAGACCCAGTACTTC
TRBD1	TRBV5-1	TRBJ2-7	once	CASSSGTGAREQYF	TGCGCCAGCAGCTCCGGGACAGGGGCTCGCGAGCAGTACTTC
NA	TRBV25-1	TRBJ2-2	NA	CASSEWDPQGTGELFF	TGTGCCAGCAGTGAATGGGACCCCCAGGGAACCGGGGAGCTGTTTTTT
NA	TRBV7-2	TRBJ2-7	NA	CASSLTTPGEQYF	TGTGCCAGCAGCCTGACAACTCCGGGGGAGCAGTACTTC
TRBD1	TRBV27	TRBJ1-1	NA	CASSLYSVGQKNTEAFF	TGTGCCAGCAGTTTATACTCGGTGGGACAGAAGAACACTGAAGCTTTCTTT
NA	TRBV7-2	TRBJ2-7	NA	CASSSRPGSNYEQYF	TGTGCCAGCAGCTCTCGACCGGGATCGAACTACGAGCAGTACTTC
NA	TRBV10-2	TRBJ2-4	few	CASSESPRVGKNIQYF	TGCGCCAGCAGTGAGTCCCCGAGGGTAGGCAAAAACATTCAGTACTTC
NA	TRBV10-1	TRBJ2-5	NA	CASSESAGRGETQYF	TGCGCCAGCAGTGAATCGGCGGGAAGGGGCGAGACCCAGTACTTC
NA	TRBV28	TRBJ2-3	NA	CATKTDTQYF	TGTGCCACTAAAACAGATACGCAGTATTTT
NA	TRBV7-2	TRBJ1-5	NA	CASSFHRDNQPQHF	TGTGCCAGCAGCTTTCACAGGGACAATCAGCCCCAGCATTTT